A single T cell receptor (beta chain) is shown here with its context. Its antigen remains unknown. This entry is derived from a study of graft-versus-host responses after intestinal transplantation. Whole-study context: Among the recipients, transplants were multivisceral, liver-intestinal, or isolated intestinal. For two to four years after anti-thymocyte globulin induction, all recipients took tacrolimus and steroids. Regarding the study as a whole: GvH clones occurred in recipient marrow; some first appeared in ileum or blood.

The CDR3 has 18 residues. Trimming removed 1 base from V and 3 bases from J, with 20 bases in between. In germline, CDR1 is ENHRY, CDR2 SYGVKD. Graft samples were processed, releasing intraepithelial and lamina propria lymphocytes. Produced via immunoSEQ multiplex PCR; TCRdb's table is partial and in-frame only. The profile covers 7,500 to 10,000 clones, with approximately 72% appearing a single time and about 24% taken by the ten largest. The sequences come from ileum tissue, collected about 520 days after intestinal transplant. J is TRBJ2-3 and V is TRBV10-3, with D perhaps TRBD1 or TRBD2 (6 bases each). This TCR came from a human patient who received an intestinal transplant, so some T cells may come from the graft donor. The CDR3 DNA sequence: TGTGCCATCAGTGAGTGTTTGGGGGCTCCCGGAGGGACAGATACGCAGTATTTT. Amino acids: CAISECLGAPGGTDTQYF.